The 22 T cell receptor beta chains reported below all come from one sample, sequenced in a study of T cell responses to AZD1222 COVID-19 vaccine. Some clones are missing from TCRdb's copy, which holds only in-frame ones; the method was immunoSEQ multiplex PCR. The sample consists of some 120,000 clones, about nine tenths of them appearing once. This specimen was peripheral blood, taken on day 0 of AZD1222 vaccination. The receptors were sampled from an adult in good health.

On this clone itself: This CDR3 is also generated by other DNA sequences in the sample. This chain links TRBV3-1 (or the pseudogene TRBV3-2) with TRBJ2-2; D not certain. The CDR3 runs to 13 residues. Trimming took 4 bases from V and 1 from J, leaving 4 bases between them. The germline CDR1 and CDR2 sequences are LGHDT and YNNKEL (reference sequence). The CDR3 coding sequence is TGTGCCAGCAGCCTGCGGAACACCGGGGAGCTGTTTTTT. Its translation is CASSLRNTGELFF.

This chain connects TRBV29-1 to TRBJ1-2; D remains ambiguous. The CDR3 runs to 12 residues. Trimming removed 4 bases at V and 1 base at J, with 7 bases between. CDR1 is SQVTM, CDR2 ANQGSEA, per germline. The CDR3 reads CSVGMSNYGYTF. CDR3 DNA sequence: TGCAGCGTTGGGATGAGTAACTATGGCTACACCTTC.

CDR3 amino acids: CASSYTAEGYTF. The CDR3 DNA sequence: TGTGCCAGCAGTTACACAGCAGAAGGCTACACCTTC. The genes are TRBV2 and TRBJ1-2; D remains unclear. The CDR3 runs 12 residues. The germline V gene has CDR1 SNHLY and CDR2 FYNNEI. The germline V and J ends were trimmed by 5 bases and 8 bases, with 12 bases remaining between them.

The rearrangement links TRBV9 to TRBJ1-5; 7 bases agree with TRBD1. CDR3 length: 15 residues. V was clipped by 4 bases and J by 8 bases; unmatched bases: 12. Germline CDR1 and CDR2: SGDLS and YYNGEE. The CDR3, as DNA: TGTGCCAGCAGCCCCCACCGGGACAGTTCGGAGCCCCAGCATTTT. This encodes CASSPHRDSSEPQHF.

The chain couples TRBV9 to TRBJ2-5; 10 bases map to TRBD1. The CDR3 has 17 residues. Germline lookup yields CDR1 SGDLS and CDR2 YYNGEE. Trimming took 0 bases from V and 2 from J; bases not matched to a gene: 7. The CDR3 reads CASSVGSGTGVQETQYF. The CDR3 DNA reads TGTGCCAGCAGCGTAGGGTCCGGGACAGGGGTACAAGAGACCCAGTACTTC.

This clone was detected a few times. V gene TRBV18 combines with J gene TRBJ2-1, with 7 bases identical to TRBD2. Trimming at V came to 3 bases and at J to 5 bases, leaving 10 bases not matched to a gene. The CDR3 has 16 residues. The germline V gene encodes CDR1 KGHSH and CDR2 LQKENI. The CDR3 sequence is CASSPLGSGNNNEQFF. In nucleotides, the CDR3 is TGTGCCAGCTCACCCTTGGGGAGCGGGAATAACAATGAGCAGTTCTTC. Combining the CDR3 with reference TRBV18 and TRBJ2-1 gives the whole variable domain NAGVMQNPRHLVRRRGQEARLRCSPMKGHSHVYWYRQLPEEGLKFMVYLQKENIIDESGMPKERFSAEFPKEGPSILRIQQVVRGDSAAYFCASSPLGSGNNNEQFFGPGTRLTVL.

The CDR3 DNA reads as TGTGCCAGCAGTTTATTCGGGGGGCCGGGGGAGACCCAGTACTTC. This codes for CASSLFGGPGETQYF. The chain recombines TRBV27 with TRBJ2-5, with D possibly matching TRBD2 (7 bases). This CDR3 is 15 amino acids long. Germline loops: CDR1 MNHEY, CDR2 SMNVEV (reference sequence). The V end was cut by 1 base, the J end by 5 bases, with 14 bases between.

The genes are TRBV9 and TRBJ1-3; the D gene is possibly TRBD1 (5 bases). Looked up from germline, CDR1 is SGDLS and CDR2 is YYNGEE. The CDR3 is 13 amino acids. V lost 3 bases, J lost 5 bases, and 9 bases lay in between. The CDR3 region is CASSARVRNTIYF. The CDR3 nucleotides read TGTGCCAGCAGCGCCAGGGTTAGAAACACCATATATTTT. The complete variable domain, with remaining parts taken from reference TRBV9 and TRBJ1-3, reads DSGVTQTPKHLITATGQRVTLRCSPRSGDLSVYWYQQSLDQGLQFLIQYYNGEERAKGNILERFSAQQFPDLHSELNLSSLELGDSALYFCASSARVRNTIYFGEGSWLTVV.

The chain is built from TRBV7-8 and TRBJ1-4, with 9 nucleotides matching TRBD1. Germline V CDR1 and CDR2: SGHVS, FQNEAQ. The CDR3 consists of 15 residues. With 0 bases clipped from V and 7 bases from J, the junction kept 3 bases outside the gene matches. CDR3 coding DNA: TGTGCCAGCAGCTTAGCACAGGGGGCGCGTGAAAAACTGTTTTTT. It specifies CASSLAQGAREKLFF.

This sequence joins TRBV29-1 and TRBJ1-4; TRBD1 aligns across 9 bases. The CDR3 runs to 14 residues. Germline V gene sequence: CDR1 SQVTM, CDR2 ANQGSEA. V lost 5 bases, J lost 7 bases, and 8 bases stayed unmatched. The CDR3, as DNA: TGCAGCGTTCTGGGGGGGACAGGGCGTGAAAAACTGTTTTTT. It specifies CSVLGGTGREKLFF. The full variable domain, rest sourced from reference TRBV29-1 and TRBJ1-4, is SAVISQKPSRDICQRGTSLTIQCQVDSQVTMMFWYRQQPGQSLTLIATANQGSEATYESGFVIDKFPISRPNLTFSTLTVSNMSPEDSSIYLCSVLGGTGREKLFFGSGTQLSVL.

In its sample, this clone was seen a few times. The rearrangement links TRBV18 to TRBJ2-2, with 8 bases aligning to TRBD1. V shed 3 bases and J 3 bases; nucleotides not matched to a gene: 6. Germline lookup yields CDR1 KGHSH and CDR2 LQKENI. The CDR3 is 16 residues long. The CDR3 protein is CASSPSGQVDTGELFF. The DNA of the CDR3 is TGTGCCAGCTCACCCTCGGGACAGGTGGACACCGGGGAGCTGTTTTTT.

The J gene is TRBJ2-3, the V gene TRBV11-2; D remains ambiguous. Germline CDR1 is SGHAT and CDR2 is FQNNGV. The CDR3 sequence is 12 residues long. V was shortened by 7 bases and J by 2 bases, with 7 bases between the two germline ends. The CDR3 region is CASTGYTDTQYF. CDR3 sequence (DNA): TGTGCCAGCACGGGCTACACAGATACGCAGTATTTT.

This clone was seen just once. The V call is TRBV5-1, the J call TRBJ2-1, with TRBD2 matching over 7 bases. The CDR3 length is 17 residues. The ends lost 2 bases at V and 0 bases at J; junction bases unmatched: 8. Germline CDR1 is SGHRS and CDR2 is YFSETQ. The CDR3 sequence is CASSFLTSASSYNEQFF. CDR3 coding DNA: TGCGCCAGCAGCTTTTTAACTAGCGCAAGCTCCTACAATGAGCAGTTCTTC.

The chain recombines TRBV28 with TRBJ1-1; 7 bases line up with TRBD1. Looked up from germline, CDR1 is MDHEN and CDR2 is SYDVKM. V gave up 4 bases and J gave up 2 bases; unmatched junction bases: 13. This CDR3 is 17 amino acids long. The CDR3: CASSSTTGPVSNTEAFF. CDR3 DNA: TGTGCCAGCAGTTCGACGACAGGGCCTGTTAGTAACACTGAAGCTTTCTTT.

The rearrangement joins TRBV7-8 to TRBJ1-2, with D hard to call. The CDR3 is made up of 18 amino acids. Germline assignment: CDR1 SGHVS and CDR2 FQNEAQ. Trimming removed 5 bases from V and 5 bases from J, with 27 bases in between. CDR3 residues: CASSAAGPFTGLRYGYTF. The CDR3 nucleotides are TGTGCCAGCAGCGCAGCCGGGCCTTTCACCGGGTTGAGATATGGCTACACCTTC. Supplemented by reference TRBV7-8 and TRBJ1-2, the full variable domain reads GAGVSQSPRYKVAKRGQDVALRCDPISGHVSLFWYQQALGQGPEFLTYFQNEAQLDKSGLPSDRFFAERPEGSVSTLKIQRTQQEDSAVYLCASSAAGPFTGLRYGYTFGSGTRLTVV.

The chain joins TRBV10-2 to TRBJ1-5; 10 bases are a match to TRBD1. The CDR3 contains 14 residues. CDR1 and CDR2 (germline): WSHSY, SAAADI. Trimming cost V 6 bases and J 3 bases; bases outside gene matches: 2. CDR3 bases: TGCGCCAGCAGGGGGACAGGGGACAATCAGCCCCAGCATTTT. Protein sequence: CASRGTGDNQPQHF.

The chain joins TRBV5-8 to TRBJ1-5; possible D gene TRBD1, 5 bases. This CDR3 spans 16 amino acids. Germline V gene data show CDR1 as SGHTS and CDR2 as YDEGEE. V was pared by 3 bases and J by 5 bases, with 18 bases between. Written as DNA, the CDR3 is TGTGCCAGCAGCTATAGGGTCCGGGGCAGAGATCAGCCCCAGCATTTT. Protein sequence: CASSYRVRGRDQPQHF.

The chain couples TRBV6-5 to TRBJ2-2, with 8 bases matching TRBD1. The V gene's germline CDR1 is MNHEY and CDR2 SVGAGI. The CDR3 totals 15 residues. V trimming: 6 bases; J trimming: 7 bases; junction bases outside the gene matches: 10. As DNA, the CDR3 is TGTGCCAGCAGCCCAAGGACAGGGAGTGACGGGGAGCTGTTTTTT. This codes for CASSPRTGSDGELFF.

This chain connects TRBV30 to TRBJ1-2; TRBD1 aligns across 11 bases. J lost 0 bases, V lost 5 bases, and 11 bases had no gene match. Germline CDR1 and CDR2: GTSNPN and SVGIG (reference sequence). This CDR3 is 17 amino acids long. The CDR3 here is CAWGKGQGVPSNYGYTF. CDR3 bases: TGTGCCTGGGGAAAGGGACAGGGGGTTCCCTCTAACTATGGCTACACCTTC.

There are a few counts of this clone. The chain couples TRBV5-1 to TRBJ1-2; 10 bases line up with TRBD1. Germline V gene data show CDR1 as SGHRS and CDR2 as YFSETQ. The CDR3 runs 15 residues. V lost 2 bases, J lost 6 bases, and 7 bases stayed unmatched. The CDR3: CASSFRDRGGDGYTF. The CDR3 nucleotides are TGCGCCAGCAGCTTCCGGGACAGGGGTGGCGATGGCTACACCTTC.

This chain links TRBV6-5 with TRBJ1-1; no firm D call. Germline CDR1 and CDR2: MNHEY and SVGAGI. Trimming left V 8 bases short and J 3 bases short, with 16 bases between. There are 14 residues in the CDR3. The CDR3 spells CASVNRWEDTEAFF. DNA of the CDR3: TGTGCCAGCGTAAATAGATGGGAGGACACTGAAGCTTTCTTT.

The V call is TRBV7-2, the J call TRBJ1-2, with a tentative D call TRBD1 (5 bases). Trimming pared 5 bases from V and 8 bases from J, leaving 18 bases between. CDR1 and CDR2 (germline): SGHTA, FQGNSA. This CDR3 spans 14 amino acids. The CDR3 nucleotides are TGTGCCAGCAGCGTTCAGGGAGGGACCGTCGGCTACACCTTC. It specifies CASSVQGGTVGYTF.